These T cell receptor beta chains were read from a single sample in a study of blood T cell repertoires in COVID-19. Produced via immunoSEQ multiplex PCR; TCRdb's table is partial and in-frame only. The table lists about 340,000 clones, 65% to 85% of them singletons. The sample was peripheral blood. Source of these receptors: a man aged 25 to 40 with active or convalescent COVID-19. Each CDR3 is given with its conserved first and last residue. D genes are given only for firm matches. Size is omitted from some rows. Given values are once, few, many or a class for expanded clones.

j_gene: TRBJ2-1
v_gene: TRBV5-8
d_gene: .
abundance: .
CDR3aa: CASSLTRPGPYNEQFF
CDR3nt: TGTGCCAGCAGCCTGACTAGGCCGGGACCCTACAATGAGCAGTTCTTC

j_gene: TRBJ2-1
v_gene: TRBV7-2
d_gene: .
abundance: .
CDR3aa: CASSLGGKREQFF
CDR3nt: TGTGCCAGCAGCTTAGGAGGGAAAAGGGAGCAGTTCTTC

j_gene: TRBJ1-4
v_gene: TRBV18
d_gene: .
abundance: .
CDR3aa: CASSPPGAPEKLFF
CDR3nt: TGTGCCAGCTCACCACCGGGGGCTCCGGAAAAACTGTTTTTT

j_gene: TRBJ2-2
v_gene: TRBV24-1
d_gene: TRBD1
abundance: .
CDR3aa: CATSAQTGANTGELFF
CDR3nt: TGTGCCACCAGTGCACAGACAGGGGCGAACACCGGGGAGCTGTTTTTT

j_gene: TRBJ2-7
v_gene: TRBV18
d_gene: .
abundance: .
CDR3aa: CASSPPNRGRSEQYF
CDR3nt: TGTGCCAGCTCACCACCCAATAGGGGCAGAAGCGAGCAGTACTTC

j_gene: TRBJ2-1
v_gene: TRBV2
d_gene: TRBD1
abundance: once
CDR3aa: CASMPATGQGYNEQFF
CDR3nt: TGTGCCAGCATGCCTGCTACGGGACAGGGTTACAATGAGCAGTTCTTC

j_gene: TRBJ2-1
v_gene: TRBV30
d_gene: TRBD2
abundance: once
CDR3aa: CAWTSGGNNEQFF
CDR3nt: TGTGCCTGGACTAGCGGGGGGAACAATGAGCAGTTCTTC

j_gene: TRBJ2-2
v_gene: TRBV9
d_gene: .
abundance: .
CDR3aa: CASREGLTGELFF
CDR3nt: TGTGCCAGCAGGGAGGGGCTCACCGGGGAGCTGTTTTTT

j_gene: TRBJ2-7
v_gene: TRBV28
d_gene: TRBD1
abundance: .
CDR3aa: CATLKTGVRYEQYF
CDR3nt: TGTGCCACCTTGAAAACAGGGGTGAGGTACGAGCAGTACTTC

j_gene: TRBJ2-5
v_gene: TRBV2
d_gene: .
abundance: .
CDR3aa: CASTRLEGWETQYF
CDR3nt: TGTGCCAGCACTCGACTAGAGGGGTGGGAGACCCAGTACTTC

j_gene: TRBJ2-1
v_gene: TRBV10-3
d_gene: TRBD2
abundance: .
CDR3aa: CAISQLSGSAFNEQFF
CDR3nt: TGTGCCATCAGTCAGCTTAGCGGGAGCGCGTTCAATGAGCAGTTCTTC

j_gene: TRBJ1-1
v_gene: TRBV29-1
d_gene: .
abundance: few
CDR3aa: CSVEGNSLNTEAFF
CDR3nt: TGCAGCGTTGAAGGAAACTCATTGAACACTGAAGCTTTCTTT

j_gene: TRBJ1-1
v_gene: TRBV21-1
d_gene: .
abundance: .
CDR3aa: CASSKAQSGQGVPNTEAFF
CDR3nt: TGTGCCAGCAGCAAAGCGCAGTCGGGACAGGGGGTCCCTAACACTGAAGCTTTCTTT

j_gene: TRBJ2-2
v_gene: TRBV7-9
d_gene: .
abundance: .
CDR3aa: CASSFSRDRGELFF
CDR3nt: TGTGCCAGCAGCTTTTCGCGGGATAGGGGGGAGCTGTTTTTT

j_gene: TRBJ2-1
v_gene: TRBV20-1
d_gene: TRBD2
abundance: once
CDR3aa: CSASLGLAGPPFF
CDR3nt: TGCAGTGCTAGTCTAGGACTAGCGGGGCCGCCGTTCTTC

j_gene: TRBJ1-6
v_gene: TRBV5-5
d_gene: TRBD1
abundance: .
CDR3aa: CASSHDRGRINSPLHF
CDR3nt: TGTGCCAGCAGCCATGACAGGGGTAGAATAAATTCACCCCTCCACTTT

j_gene: TRBJ2-5
v_gene: TRBV5-8
d_gene: .
abundance: .
CDR3aa: CASSVGETQYF
CDR3nt: TGTGCCAGCAGCGTCGGAGAGACCCAGTACTTC

j_gene: TRBJ2-3
v_gene: TRBV18
d_gene: TRBD1
abundance: .
CDR3aa: CASSSGQGATTDTQYF
CDR3nt: TGTGCCAGCTCATCTGGACAGGGGGCAACGACAGATACGCAGTATTTT

j_gene: TRBJ2-3
v_gene: TRBV9
d_gene: .
abundance: .
CDR3aa: CASSVTKDTQYF
CDR3nt: TGTGCCAGCAGCGTGACAAAAGATACGCAGTATTTT

j_gene: TRBJ1-5
v_gene: TRBV6-5
d_gene: .
abundance: .
CDR3aa: CASSYSGRSWQPQHF
CDR3nt: TGTGCCAGCAGTTACTCGGGCAGATCATGGCAGCCCCAGCATTTT

j_gene: TRBJ1-2
v_gene: TRBV19
d_gene: TRBD1
abundance: .
CDR3aa: CASRSLRGDRTIYGYTF
CDR3nt: TGTGCCAGTAGAAGCCTGAGGGGGGACAGGACAATCTATGGCTACACCTTC

j_gene: TRBJ1-2
v_gene: TRBV10-3
d_gene: TRBD1
abundance: .
CDR3aa: CAIGIPGQGDYGYTF
CDR3nt: TGTGCCATCGGAATCCCGGGACAGGGAGACTATGGCTACACCTTC

j_gene: TRBJ2-7
v_gene: TRBV3-1/TRBV3-2
d_gene: .
abundance: .
CDR3aa: CASSQEGSGAYEQYF
CDR3nt: TGTGCCAGCAGCCAAGAGGGTAGCGGAGCCTACGAGCAGTACTTC

j_gene: TRBJ1-1
v_gene: TRBV25-1
d_gene: .
abundance: few
CDR3aa: CASSEFGVVTEAFF
CDR3nt: TGTGCCAGCAGTGAATTCGGGGTGGTCACTGAAGCTTTCTTT

j_gene: TRBJ2-7
v_gene: TRBV9
d_gene: .
abundance: .
CDR3aa: CASSSRGDSISGEQYF
CDR3nt: TGTGCCAGCAGCTCCCGTGGGGACTCCATTTCCGGCGAGCAGTACTTC

j_gene: TRBJ2-3
v_gene: TRBV29-1
d_gene: .
abundance: .
CDR3aa: CSVAGGVSTDTQYF
CDR3nt: TGCAGCGTTGCGGGCGGGGTGAGCACAGATACGCAGTATTTT